A selection of T cell receptor beta chains follows, all from one sample in a study of OX40 agonist ivuxolimab in advanced cancers. This table comes from immunoSEQ multiplex PCR, and its TCRdb copy is limited to in-frame clones, with some not included. The sample contains approximately 110,000 clones, 92% of which appear only once. The material sequenced was CD4+ or CD8+ T cells sorted from blood, taken in a trial of the OX40 agonist ivuxolimab. The receptors derive from an adult with an advanced solid tumor such as melanoma, head and neck, liver or kidney cancer. Each CDR3 is given with its conserved first and last residue.

V gene | CDR3 protein
TRBV4-2 | CASSQDAGGSTDTQYF
TRBV28 | CASSSGQTGLRGYTF
TRBV5-1 | CASQWTEYTGELFF
TRBV7-9 | CASSLKAATDTQYF
TRBV7-9 | CASQTGTSGAGGTQYF
TRBV18 | CASSRSGSGQETQYF
TRBV19 | CASTRGQVNQPQHF
TRBV6-5 | CASRSRDTQYF
TRBV27 | CASILYNEQFF
TRBV12-2 | CASRPHKYEQYF
TRBV27 | CASSLSMGHYGYTF
TRBV28 | CASTPGQAIYEQYF
TRBV5-4 | CASSFTSGRTAGELFF
TRBV28 | CASSPSGRSYEQYF
TRBV6-5 | CASRDRRNEKLFF
TRBV19 | CASNTGPLASGYTF
TRBV11-2 | CASSALLDQPQHF
TRBV18 | CASSPTEETQYF
TRBV5-1 | CASRLGVAGHTGELFF
TRBV11-3 | CASSLGQVNTGELFF
TRBV18 | CASSSSTGSGEQYF
TRBV27 | CASSDPKNVRGELFF
TRBV5-5 | CASSRGQGYGYTF
TRBV28 | CATLLNGAREKLFF
TRBV30 | CAWSVSPLEQFF
TRBV9 | CASSVGAAGQGTQYF
TRBV6-5 | CASKKDSTNEKLFF
TRBV28 | CASSDQGAGEKLFF